The 26 T cell receptor beta chains given below trace back to one sample, sequenced in a study of shared clonotypes between healthy human individuals. Clones were sequenced by immunoSEQ multiplex PCR, and TCRdb holds only the in-frame ones, with some missing. The table has roughly 520,000 clones, 95% to 97% seen once; the top ten hold 0.05% to 0.07%. Source material: naive CD4+ T cells sorted from blood. Stated subset: CD45RA+ positively selected. The receptors originated from a woman between 25 and 40 years old in good health.

V is TRBV6-6 and J is TRBJ2-5; 9 nucleotides align to TRBD1. The V gene's germline CDR1 is MNHNY and CDR2 SVGAGI (reference sequence). The ends lost 0 bases at V and 3 bases at J; junction bases unmatched: 2. The CDR3 is 15 residues long. The CDR3: CASSYSTGGEETQYF. The CDR3 coding sequence is TGTGCCAGCAGTTACTCGACAGGGGGAGAAGAGACCCAGTACTTC.

The chain carries TRBV28 and TRBJ1-4; the D is unclear. Germline-derived CDR1 and CDR2 are MDHEN and SYDVKM. The germline V and J ends were trimmed by 3 bases and 0 bases, with 5 bases remaining between them. The CDR3 runs 14 residues. The CDR3 DNA sequence: TGTGCCAGCAGTTTTGGAACAACTAATGAAAAACTGTTTTTT. Translating gives CASSFGTTNEKLFF.

This chain uses TRBV2 with TRBJ2-2; TRBD2 matches 11 bases. Per the germline V gene, CDR1 is SNHLY and CDR2 is FYNNEI. The CDR3 runs to 16 residues. V shed 6 bases and J 6 bases; nucleotides not matched to a gene: 9. CDR3: CASSNPGLADPGELFF. The CDR3 DNA follows: TGTGCCAGCAGCAACCCGGGACTAGCGGACCCCGGGGAGCTGTTTTTT. Full variable domain (missing parts from reference TRBV2 and TRBJ2-2): EPEVTQTPSHQVTQMGQEVILRCVPISNHLYFYWYRQILGQKVEFLVSFYNNEISEKSEIFDDQFSVERPDGSNFTLKIRSTKLEDSAMYFCASSNPGLADPGELFFGEGSRLTVL.

The chain combines TRBV7-2 with TRBJ2-5; the D gene is possibly TRBD2 (6 bases). V shed 5 bases and J shed 4 bases, with 20 bases lying between them. This CDR3 is built from 16 residues. Germline values: CDR1 SGHTA, CDR2 FQGNSA. The CDR3 region is CASSKLSGVGLETQYF. The CDR3 DNA reads TGTGCCAGCAGCAAACTTAGCGGAGTGGGGCTAGAGACCCAGTACTTC.

The chain employs TRBV28 and TRBJ2-3; 9 bases map to TRBD1. This CDR3 contains 14 residues. V lost 7 bases, J lost 1 base, and 3 bases stayed unmatched. Germline V lookup: CDR1 MDHEN, CDR2 SYDVKM. CDR3 sequence reads: CASMTGGGTDTQYF. Here the CDR3 DNA reads TGTGCCAGCATGACAGGGGGAGGCACAGATACGCAGTATTTT.

V gene TRBV25-1 combines with J gene TRBJ1-3, with D possibly TRBD1 on 5 matching bases. Trimming took 7 bases from V and 0 from J, leaving 13 bases between them. This CDR3 has 15 residues. Germline loops: CDR1 MGHDK, CDR2 SYGVNS. CDR3 region: CASTTTVSSGNTIYF. The CDR3 bases are TGTGCCAGCACCACGACAGTGAGCTCTGGAAACACCATATATTTT. Combining the CDR3 with reference TRBV25-1 and TRBJ1-3 gives the whole variable domain EADIYQTPRYLVIGTGKKITLECSQTMGHDKMYWYQQDPGMELHLIHYSYGVNSTEKGDLSSESTVSRIRTEHFPLTLESARPSHTSQYLCASTTTVSSGNTIYFGEGSWLTVV.

The chain employs TRBV10-3 and TRBJ2-7, with 7 nucleotides matching TRBD1. Germline loops: CDR1 ENHRY, CDR2 SYGVKD. V dropped 8 bases and J dropped 3; count of bases not matched to a gene: 1. CDR3 length equals 11 residues. Here the CDR3 reads CAIRDSYEQYF. The CDR3 coding sequence is TGTGCCATCCGGGACAGCTACGAGCAGTACTTC.

The chain has TRBV4-1 and TRBJ2-5; TRBD1 matches at 7 bases. Judging by the DNA end, TRBJ2-7 fits better; the J call may be wrong. This CDR3 has 14 amino acids. Germline assignment: CDR1 MGHRA and CDR2 YSYEKL. CDR3 bases: TGCGCCAGCAGCCGAAGGACAGGCTCCTACGAGCAGTACTTC. Amino acids: CASSRRTGSYEQYF.

This clone was counted once. The chain is built from TRBV6-5 and TRBJ2-3; 9 nucleotides agree with TRBD1. There are 15 residues in the CDR3. Trimming cost V 5 bases and J 3 bases; bases outside gene matches: 6. From germline, CDR1 is MNHEY and CDR2 SVGAGI. CDR3 in amino acids: CASSRRGQGTDTQYF. CDR3 nucleotide sequence: TGTGCCAGCAGTCGCCGGGGACAGGGAACAGATACGCAGTATTTT.

This clone was recorded a few times. The chain carries TRBV9 and TRBJ2-7; D is unresolved. The germline V gene has CDR1 SGDLS and CDR2 YYNGEE. This CDR3 region has 12 residues. Trimming cost V 1 base and J 6 bases, with 8 bases left between them. The CDR3: CASSVSVGEQYF. CDR3 DNA: TGTGCCAGCAGCGTATCGGTCGGCGAGCAGTACTTC.

This sequence joins TRBV7-9 and TRBJ1-1; no firm D call. The CDR3 extends over 14 amino acids. Germline lookup yields CDR1 SEHNR and CDR2 FQNEAQ (reference sequence). Trimming cost V 5 bases and J 6 bases, with 16 bases left between them. The CDR3: CASSPLASVPEAFF. The CDR3 DNA reads as TGTGCCAGCAGCCCTCTAGCCTCCGTCCCTGAAGCTTTCTTT.

The rearrangement uses TRBV7-9 and TRBJ2-3, with 7 nucleotides matching TRBD1. V trimming: 4 bases; J trimming: 5 bases; junction bases outside the gene matches: 12. The CDR3 has 16 residues. Per germline, CDR1 SEHNR and CDR2 FQNEAQ (reference sequence). CDR3 loop: CASSSDWGQRVDTQYF. DNA of the CDR3: TGTGCCAGCAGCTCTGATTGGGGACAGAGGGTAGATACGCAGTATTTT.

The chain recombines TRBV4-1 with TRBJ1-3; no clear D. This CDR3 spans 16 amino acids. Trimming pared 2 bases from V and 0 bases from J, leaving 11 bases between. Germline V gives CDR1 MGHRA, CDR2 YSYEKL. The CDR3 loop reads CASSQPSGSSGNTIYF. The CDR3 nucleotides are TGCGCCAGCAGCCAACCATCCGGAAGCTCTGGAAACACCATATATTTT.

The CDR3 DNA is TGTGCCAGCAGCCTAGGATGGGTCCAGGGAGAACTGTTTTTT. Translating it yields CASSLGWVQGELFF. This rearrangement joins TRBV5-5 to TRBJ1-4, with D possibly being TRBD1 (5 bases). The CDR3 is 14 amino acids. The V gene's germline CDR1 is SGHKS and CDR2 YYEKEE (reference sequence). V lost 4 bases and J lost 12, with 19 bases in between.

Only one count was recorded for this clone. This chain links TRBV7-8 with TRBJ2-3; 8 bases map to TRBD2. CDR1 and CDR2 from the germline V gene are SGHVS and FQNEAQ. The CDR3 extends over 17 amino acids. V dropped 4 bases and J dropped 0; count of bases not matched to a gene: 9. CDR3 loop: CASSSWTSYASTDTQYF. The CDR3 coding sequence is TGTGCCAGCAGCTCGTGGACTAGCTACGCTAGCACAGATACGCAGTATTTT.

The chain links TRBV7-9 to TRBJ2-3; 7 nucleotides line up with TRBD2. CDR1 and CDR2 from the germline V gene are SEHNR and FQNEAQ (reference sequence). This CDR3 is built from 17 residues. V dropped 6 bases and J dropped 6; count of bases not matched to a gene: 18. The CDR3 nucleotides read TGTGCCAGCAGTCCCGACCAGGGACTAAGATCTTCGGATACGCAGTATTTT. Translating it yields CASSPDQGLRSSDTQYF.

This rearrangement joins TRBV5-6 to TRBJ2-5, with D uncertain. The CDR3 totals 15 residues. Germline V gives CDR1 SGHDT, CDR2 YYEEEE. V was cut by 4 bases and J by 0 bases, with 13 bases left in between. The CDR3 protein is CASSTKKPHQETQYF. The CDR3 bases are TGTGCCAGCAGCACTAAAAAGCCCCACCAAGAGACCCAGTACTTC.

The gene calls are TRBV2 and TRBJ2-6; TRBD1 might be the D (6 bases). The CDR3 is 16 residues long. V dropped 3 bases and J dropped 4 bases, with 13 bases sitting between them. Per germline, CDR1 SNHLY and CDR2 FYNNEI. The CDR3 DNA follows: TGTGCCAGCAGTGATACAGGGTACTTCGGGGCCAACGTCCTGACTTTC. Its protein product is CASSDTGYFGANVLTF.

In this sample, this clone turned up a few times. V usage is TRBV6-5 and J usage is TRBJ1-3; D is undetermined. The CDR3 runs to 13 residues. Germline values: CDR1 MNHEY, CDR2 SVGAGI. The germline V and J ends were trimmed by 6 bases and 9 bases, with 15 bases remaining between them. The CDR3: CASREGRWGTIYF. In nucleotides, the CDR3 is TGTGCCAGCAGGGAAGGACGGTGGGGCACCATATATTTT.

This chain uses TRBV27 with TRBJ2-3; unclear D gene. V was pared by 0 bases and J by 3 bases, with 10 bases between. Germline CDR1 and CDR2: MNHEY and SMNVEV (reference sequence). This CDR3 has 15 amino acids. CDR3 coding DNA: TGTGCCAGCAGTTTATCTCGCTCAAAAACAGATACGCAGTATTTT. This sequence encodes CASSLSRSKTDTQYF.

A note on this clone: The identical CDR3 is also encoded by other nucleotide sequences in the sample. The rearrangement links TRBV18 to TRBJ1-1; D unresolved. The CDR3 extends over 13 amino acids. Between the trimmed V and J ends, which lost 3 bases and 1 base, there was a span of 6 bases. The V gene's germline CDR1 is KGHSH and CDR2 LQKENI. In DNA form, the CDR3 reads TGTGCCAGCTCACCCCCCCGGAACACTGAAGCTTTCTTT. This gives the protein CASSPPRNTEAFF.

The chain links TRBV4-1 to TRBJ1-4; D gene unclear. Germline V CDR1 and CDR2: MGHRA, YSYEKL. CDR3 size: 17 residues. The V gene lost 0 bases and the J gene lost 5 bases, with 16 bases spanning the gap. DNA of the CDR3: TGCGCCAGCAGCCAAGATCTTTTTCCGTCGGCGAATGAAAAACTGTTTTTT. Translated: CASSQDLFPSANEKLFF.

This clone showed up just once. The CDR3 here is CASSRRPSILTGELFF. The CDR3 coding sequence is TGTGCCAGCAGCCGGCGACCCAGCATTCTCACCGGGGAGCTGTTTTTT. The chain uses TRBV14 and TRBJ2-2, with D uncertain. V dropped 4 bases and J dropped 4 bases, with 16 bases sitting between them. Germline CDR1 SGHDN, CDR2 FVKESK. This CDR3 is 16 amino acids long.

DNA of the CDR3: TGCGCCAGCAGGTGGACAGAGGTTCTTTACGAGCAGTACTTC. It codes for CASRWTEVLYEQYF. The chain links TRBV5-1 to TRBJ2-7; D might be TRBD1 (6 bases). Germline V gene sequence: CDR1 SGHRS, CDR2 YFSETQ. Trimming stripped 5 bases from V and 4 bases from J, with 16 bases between. The CDR3 length is 14 residues.

This clone is a singleton in its sample. The rearrangement joins TRBV28 to TRBJ1-2; TRBD1 agrees at 9 bases. Germline values: CDR1 MDHEN, CDR2 SYDVKM. There are 15 residues in the CDR3. The ends lost 4 bases at V and 6 bases at J; junction bases unmatched: 9. In nucleotides, the CDR3 is TGTGCCAGCAGTTCTTCTGGGACAGGGAAGGATGGCTACACCTTC. As protein: CASSSSGTGKDGYTF.

CDR3 in DNA: TGTGCCACCAGCAGAGATTTAGAAAGGGCCTACAATGAGCAGTTCTTC. The encoded protein is CATSRDLERAYNEQFF. This chain joins TRBV15 and TRBJ2-1; D unclear. The length of the CDR3 is 16 residues. Between the trimmed V and J ends, which lost 0 bases and 2 bases, there was a span of 11 bases. Germline V gene sequence: CDR1 LNHNV, CDR2 YYDKDF (reference sequence).